This entry lists 8 T cell receptor beta chains sequenced from one sample in a study of cytomegalovirus exposure and HLA in healthy donors. The PCR used 60 Vbeta and 13 Jbeta primers. The protocol was immunoSEQ multiplex PCR, while the TCRdb copy is restricted to in-frame clones and leaves out a portion. The sample holds about 210,000 clones; 80% to 90% are singletons and the top ten take around 0.23%. Sample: PBMCs. These receptors were taken from a girl aged 2-10 years in good health and CMV-seronegative.

The J gene is TRBJ2-1, the V gene TRBV7-3, with a tentative D call TRBD2 (5 bases). Germline V gene data show CDR1 as SGHTA and CDR2 as FQGTGA. Trimming took off 1 base at V and 0 bases at J, with 7 bases between the two ends. There are 15 residues in the CDR3. CDR3 loop: CASSLMLASYNEQFF. The CDR3 bases are TGTGCCAGCAGCTTAATGCTAGCCTCCTACAATGAGCAGTTCTTC.

This chain connects TRBV29-1 to TRBJ2-5; the D is unclear. The CDR3 loop spans 10 amino acids. Germline V gene lookup returns CDR1 SQVTM and CDR2 ANQGSEA. CDR3 region: CTYGSETQYF. CDR3 sequence (DNA): TGCACCTACGGGTCCGAGACCCAGTACTTC. Full variable domain (remainder filled in from reference TRBV29-1 and TRBJ2-5): SAVISQKPSRDICQRGTSLTIQCQVDSQVTMMFWYRQQPGQSLTLIATANQGSEATYESGFVIDKFPISRPNLTFSTLTVSNMSPEDSSIYLCTYGSETQYFGPGTRLLVL.

V is TRBV7-9 and J is TRBJ2-7, with 10 bases identical to TRBD2. CDR3 length equals 16 residues. Germline CDR1 and CDR2: SEHNR and FQNEAQ (reference sequence). Trimming took 4 bases from V and 0 from J; bases not matched to a gene: 6. This CDR3 is CASSSTLAGASYEQYF. CDR3 in DNA: TGTGCCAGCAGCTCGACCCTAGCGGGGGCCTCCTACGAGCAGTACTTC.

The chain recombines TRBV18 with TRBJ1-1; perhaps TRBD1 as D (5 bases). The CDR3 has 15 amino acids. The V end lost 4 bases, the J end lost 1 base, and 13 bases lay between the germline ends. Germline CDR1 is KGHSH and CDR2 is LQKENI. The CDR3 DNA reads as TGTGCCAGCTCACTACGAGGGAGGGGGAACACTGAAGCTTTCTTT. Translating gives CASSLRGRGNTEAFF.

The chain employs TRBV27 and TRBJ2-5; 7 bases agree with TRBD2. The germline CDR1 and CDR2 sequences are MNHEY and SMNVEV (reference sequence). V shed 6 bases and J 4 bases; nucleotides not matched to a gene: 11. The CDR3 is 15 residues long. This CDR3 reads CASRGMMGGRETQYF. The CDR3, as DNA: TGTGCCAGCAGAGGCATGATGGGGGGGAGAGAGACCCAGTACTTC.

The chain is built from TRBV7-3 and TRBJ2-5; TRBD1 is a possible D gene (5 bases). V shed 3 bases and J shed 5 bases, with 16 bases lying between them. Per the germline V gene, CDR1 is SGHTA and CDR2 is FQGTGA. The CDR3 length is 15 residues. CDR3 amino acids: CASSFAGADSETQYF. CDR3 coding DNA: TGTGCCAGCAGCTTCGCTGGGGCCGATTCGGAGACCCAGTACTTC.

This chain joins TRBV30 and TRBJ1-1; the D is unclear. Germline CDR1 GTSNPN, CDR2 SVGIG (reference sequence). The V end lost 3 bases, the J end lost 0 bases, and 8 bases lay between the germline ends. The CDR3 has 13 residues. DNA of the CDR3: TGTGCCTGGAGCAAGCAGGTGAACACTGAAGCTTTCTTT. This sequence encodes CAWSKQVNTEAFF. Using reference TRBV30 and TRBJ1-1 for the parts outside the CDR3, the full variable domain is SQTIHQWPATLVQPVGSPLSLECTVEGTSNPNLYWYRQAAGRGLQLLFYSVGIGQISSEVPQNLSASRPQDRQFILSSKKLLLSDSGFYLCAWSKQVNTEAFFGQGTRLTVV.

This clone has just a few counts. The genes are TRBV6-1 and TRBJ1-1; 9 bases align to TRBD1. The trim removed 6 bases at V and 7 bases at J, leaving 6 bases unmatched. The CDR3 is 13 residues long. CDR1 is MNHNS and CDR2 is SASEGT in the germline V gene. The CDR3 reads CASRTTGGGEAFF. CDR3 DNA: TGTGCCAGCAGGACGACAGGGGGGGGTGAAGCTTTCTTT.